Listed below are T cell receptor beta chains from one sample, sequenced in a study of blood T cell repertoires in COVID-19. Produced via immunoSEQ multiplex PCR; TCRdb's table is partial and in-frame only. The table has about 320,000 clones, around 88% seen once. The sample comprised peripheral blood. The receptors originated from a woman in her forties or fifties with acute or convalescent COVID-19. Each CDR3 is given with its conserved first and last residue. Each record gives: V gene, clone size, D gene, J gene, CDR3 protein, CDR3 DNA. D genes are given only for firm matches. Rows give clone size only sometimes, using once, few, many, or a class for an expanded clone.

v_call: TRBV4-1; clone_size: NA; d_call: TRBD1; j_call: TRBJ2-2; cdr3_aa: CASSLQGADTGELFF; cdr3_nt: TGCGCCAGCAGCCTACAGGGGGCTGACACCGGGGAGCTGTTTTTT
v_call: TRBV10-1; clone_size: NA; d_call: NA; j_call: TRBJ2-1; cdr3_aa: CASSGQYYNEQFF; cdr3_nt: TGCGCCAGCAGTGGCCAGTATTACAATGAGCAGTTCTTC
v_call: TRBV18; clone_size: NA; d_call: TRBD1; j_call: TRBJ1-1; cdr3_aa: CASSRDRGLGDTEAFF; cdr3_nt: TGTGCCAGCTCACGGGACAGGGGGCTGGGGGACACTGAAGCTTTCTTT
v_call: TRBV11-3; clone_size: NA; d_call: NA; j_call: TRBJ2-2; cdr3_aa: CASSEQGPGELFF; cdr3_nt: TGTGCCAGCAGCGAACAGGGACCCGGGGAGCTGTTTTTT
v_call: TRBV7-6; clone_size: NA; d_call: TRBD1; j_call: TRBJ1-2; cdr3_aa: CASSSTGGRGGYTF; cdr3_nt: TGTGCCAGCAGCTCGACAGGGGGCAGGGGTGGCTACACCTTC
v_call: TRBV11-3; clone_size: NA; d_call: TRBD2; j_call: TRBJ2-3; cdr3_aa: CASSLGRGEENTQYF; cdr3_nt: TGTGCCAGCAGCTTAGGACGGGGGGAGGAAAATACGCAGTATTTT
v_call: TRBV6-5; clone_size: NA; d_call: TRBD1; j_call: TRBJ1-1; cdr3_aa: CASSPGTGEAFF; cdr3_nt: TGTGCCAGCAGTCCAGGGACAGGTGAAGCTTTCTTT
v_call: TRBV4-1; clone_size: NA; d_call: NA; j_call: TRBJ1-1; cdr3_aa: CASSQETQGYTEAFF; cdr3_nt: TGCGCCAGCAGCCAAGAAACCCAGGGGTATACTGAAGCTTTCTTT
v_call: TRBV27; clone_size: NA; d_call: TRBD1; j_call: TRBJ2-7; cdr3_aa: CASSLGTGYEQYF; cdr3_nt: TGTGCCAGCAGTTTGGGGACAGGCTACGAGCAGTACTTC
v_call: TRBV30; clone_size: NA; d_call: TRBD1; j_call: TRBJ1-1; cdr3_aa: CAFNRGIMAEAFF; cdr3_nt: TGTGCCTTTAACAGGGGTATTATGGCTGAAGCTTTCTTT
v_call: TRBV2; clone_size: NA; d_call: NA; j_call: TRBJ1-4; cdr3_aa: CASSDRTANEKLFF; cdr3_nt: TGTGCCAGCAGTGACAGGACTGCTAATGAAAAACTGTTTTTT
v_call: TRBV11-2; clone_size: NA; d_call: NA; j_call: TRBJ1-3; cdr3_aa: CASSWGLSGNTIYF; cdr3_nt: TGTGCCAGCAGCTGGGGCCTCTCTGGAAACACCATATATTTT
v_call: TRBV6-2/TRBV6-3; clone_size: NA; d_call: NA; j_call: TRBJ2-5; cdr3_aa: CASSYRQDQETQYF; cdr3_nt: TGTGCCAGCAGTTATCGACAGGACCAAGAGACCCAGTACTTC
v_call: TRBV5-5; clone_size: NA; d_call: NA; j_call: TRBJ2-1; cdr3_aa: CASREGPGSNEQFF; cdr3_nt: TGTGCCAGCAGGGAGGGGCCAGGATCCAATGAGCAGTTCTTC
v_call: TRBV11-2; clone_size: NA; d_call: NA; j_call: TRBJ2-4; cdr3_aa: CASSIDRSEDSLAKNIQYF; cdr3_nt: TGTGCCAGCAGCATTGACAGGTCCGAGGACTCACTAGCCAAAAACATTCAGTACTTC
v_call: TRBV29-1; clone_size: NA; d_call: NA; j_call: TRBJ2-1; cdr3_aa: CSARGHGSNNEQFF; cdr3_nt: TGCAGCGCCCGAGGTCATGGGTCCAACAATGAGCAGTTCTTC
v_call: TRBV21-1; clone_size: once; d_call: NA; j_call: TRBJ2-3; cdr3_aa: CASSKGDSVRDTQYF; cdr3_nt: TGTGCCAGCAGCAAAGGAGACAGCGTCAGGGATACGCAGTATTTT
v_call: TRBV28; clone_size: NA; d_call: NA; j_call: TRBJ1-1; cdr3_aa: CASRGQGANTEAFF; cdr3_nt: TGTGCCAGCAGGGGGCAGGGTGCGAACACTGAAGCTTTCTTT
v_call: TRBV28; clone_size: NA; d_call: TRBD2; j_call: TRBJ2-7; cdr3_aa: CASSLSGEGSYEQYF; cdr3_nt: TGTGCCAGCAGTTTATCGGGGGAGGGTAGCTACGAGCAGTACTTC
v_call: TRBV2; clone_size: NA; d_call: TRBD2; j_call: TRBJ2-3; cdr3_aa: CASRRLAGGTDTQYF; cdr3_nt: TGTGCCAGCAGACGACTAGCGGGTGGCACAGATACGCAGTATTTT
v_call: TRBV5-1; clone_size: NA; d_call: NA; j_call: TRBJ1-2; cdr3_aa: CASSPYIDGYTF; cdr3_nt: TGCGCCAGCAGCCCCTATATTGATGGCTACACCTTC
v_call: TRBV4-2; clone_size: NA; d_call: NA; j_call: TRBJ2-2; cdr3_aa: CASSQNPPGQFTGELFF; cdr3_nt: TGTGCCAGCAGCCAAAACCCCCCCGGACAGTTCACCGGGGAGCTGTTTTTT
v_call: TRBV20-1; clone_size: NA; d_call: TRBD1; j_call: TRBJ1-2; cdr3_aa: CSAQGDYGYTF; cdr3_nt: TGCAGTGCCCAGGGGGACTATGGCTACACCTTC
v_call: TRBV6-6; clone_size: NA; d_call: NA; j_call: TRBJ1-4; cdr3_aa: CASSYSRQGSNEKLFF; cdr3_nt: TGTGCCAGCAGTTACTCGCGTCAGGGGTCGAATGAAAAACTGTTTTTT
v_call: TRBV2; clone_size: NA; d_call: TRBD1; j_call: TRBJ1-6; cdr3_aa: CASSETGTGDSPLHF; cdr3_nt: TGTGCCAGCAGTGAAACGGGGACAGGTGATTCACCCCTCCACTTT
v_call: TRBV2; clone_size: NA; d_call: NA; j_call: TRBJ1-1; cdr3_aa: CASSFQVNTEAFF; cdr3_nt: TGTGCCAGCAGCTTTCAGGTGAACACTGAAGCTTTCTTT
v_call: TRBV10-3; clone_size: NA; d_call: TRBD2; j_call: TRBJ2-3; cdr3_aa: CAISDSGGANTQYF; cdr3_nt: TGTGCCATCAGTGATAGCGGGGGGGCGAATACGCAGTATTTT
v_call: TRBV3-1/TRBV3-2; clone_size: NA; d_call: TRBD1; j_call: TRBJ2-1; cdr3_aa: CASSWTGDLNEQFF; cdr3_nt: TGTGCCAGCTCTTGGACAGGGGACCTCAATGAGCAGTTCTTC
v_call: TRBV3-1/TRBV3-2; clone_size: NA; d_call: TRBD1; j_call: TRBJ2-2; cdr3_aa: CASSQDRGTGELFF; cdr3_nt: TGTGCCAGCAGCCAAGACAGGGGGACCGGGGAGCTGTTTTTT